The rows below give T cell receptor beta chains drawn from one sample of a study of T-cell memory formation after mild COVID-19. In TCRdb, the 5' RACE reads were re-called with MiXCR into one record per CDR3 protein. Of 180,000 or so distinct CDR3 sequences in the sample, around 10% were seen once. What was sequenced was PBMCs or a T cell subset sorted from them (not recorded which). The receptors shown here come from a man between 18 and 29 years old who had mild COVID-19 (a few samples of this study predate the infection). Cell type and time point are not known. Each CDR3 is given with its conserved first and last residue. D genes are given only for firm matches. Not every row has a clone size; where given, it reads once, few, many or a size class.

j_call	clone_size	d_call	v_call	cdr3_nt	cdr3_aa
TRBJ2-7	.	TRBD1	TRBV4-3	TGCGCCAGCAGCCAAGCGGACAGGGGCTACGAGCAGTACTTC	CASSQADRGYEQYF
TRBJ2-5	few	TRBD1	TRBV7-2	TGTGCCAGCAGCCACTGGACAGGGGGCAGCCAAGAGACCCAGTACTTC	CASSHWTGGSQETQYF
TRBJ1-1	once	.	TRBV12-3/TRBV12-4	TGTGCCAGCAGTTTAGCGGGACCGCCACTCATGAACACTGAAGCTTTCTTT	CASSLAGPPLMNTEAFF
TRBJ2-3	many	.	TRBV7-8	TGTGCCAGCAGCTTTCAGATAAGCACAGATACGCAGTATTTT	CASSFQISTDTQYF
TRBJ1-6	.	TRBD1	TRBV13	TGTGCCAGCAGCTTTGGGACAGGGCAAAAGACACCCCTCCACTTT	CASSFGTGQKTPLHF
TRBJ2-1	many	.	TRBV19	TGTGCCAGTAGTACCACCCCCAGGAAAGCGATCTACAATGAGCAGTTCTTC	CASSTTPRKAIYNEQFF
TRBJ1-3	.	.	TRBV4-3	TGCGCCAGCAGCCTGACCCTTGCAGAGAACACCATATATTTT	CASSLTLAENTIYF
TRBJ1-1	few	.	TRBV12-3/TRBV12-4	TGTGCCAGCAGTCTTAATGGGGGTGTTGCTTTCTTT	CASSLNGGVAFF
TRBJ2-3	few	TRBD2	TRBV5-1	TGCGCCAGCAGCTTGGGAGCGGGGGGGCCGGATACGCAGTATTTT	CASSLGAGGPDTQYF
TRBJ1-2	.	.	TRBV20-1	TGCAGTGCTCCCCTTCAGGGATCTAACTATGGCTACACCTTC	CSAPLQGSNYGYTF
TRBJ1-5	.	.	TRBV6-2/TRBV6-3	TGTGCCAGCAGCCCATCCGCGGCAGGGCTTAGCAATCAGCCCCAGCATTTT	CASSPSAAGLSNQPQHF
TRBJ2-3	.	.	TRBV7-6	TGTGCCAGCAGCTTTACAGGGGAGGTTACGCAGTATTTT	CASSFTGEVTQYF
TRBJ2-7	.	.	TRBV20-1	TGCAGTGCTAGAGGTACTGCCACCTACGAGCAGTACTTC	CSARGTATYEQYF
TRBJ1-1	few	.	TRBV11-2	TGTGCCAGCAGCTTAGATTGGGGTACTGAAGCTTTCTTT	CASSLDWGTEAFF
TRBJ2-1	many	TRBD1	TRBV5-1	TGCGCCAGCAGCCAGGACAGGGGTAACCATGAGCAGTTCTTC	CASSQDRGNHEQFF
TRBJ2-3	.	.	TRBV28	TGTGCCTCGCGGAGGCTCACAGATACGCAGTATTTT	CASRRLTDTQYF
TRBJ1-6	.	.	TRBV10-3	TGTGCCATCAGTGACAGGGCAGGCAATTCACCCCTCCACTTT	CAISDRAGNSPLHF
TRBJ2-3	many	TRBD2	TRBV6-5	TGTGCCAGCGGCGAACAGCGGGGGCCAGGTGATACGCAGTATTTT	CASGEQRGPGDTQYF
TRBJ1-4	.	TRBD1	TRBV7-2	TGTGCCAGCAGCTCCTGGACAGGGGCCGGAAGGGAAAAACTGTTTTTT	CASSSWTGAGREKLFF
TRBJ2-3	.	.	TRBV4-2	TGTGCCAGCAGCCAAGATTCAAGGCTTCGCACAGATACGCAGTATTTT	CASSQDSRLRTDTQYF
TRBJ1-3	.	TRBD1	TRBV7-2	TGTGCCAGCAGTCGACAGGGTAGCGCTGGAAACACCATATATTTT	CASSRQGSAGNTIYF
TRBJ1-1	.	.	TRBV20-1	TGCAGTGCTACCGTGATGGGGCTCAACACTGAAGCTTTCTTT	CSATVMGLNTEAFF
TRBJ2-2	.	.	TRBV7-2	TGTGCCAGCAGCTTAGTTGCGGAGCGGACGATGGGGGAGCTGTTTTTT	CASSLVAERTMGELFF
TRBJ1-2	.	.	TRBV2	TGTGCCAGCAGTGAAGACCAGGGAGATGGCTACACCTTC	CASSEDQGDGYTF
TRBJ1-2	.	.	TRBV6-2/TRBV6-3	TGTGCCAGCAAAGGAGGTGGCTACACCTTC	CASKGGGYTF
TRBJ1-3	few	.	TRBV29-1	TGCAGCGTTGTCGGACAAGTCGGAAACACCATATATTTT	CSVVGQVGNTIYF
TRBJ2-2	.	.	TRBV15	TGTGCCACCAGCAGGGGCCACTCCACCGGGGAGCTGTTTTTT	CATSRGHSTGELFF
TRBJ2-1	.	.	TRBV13	TGTGCCAGCAGCTTAGGCCCCCTCCTCCCGAGCTCCTACAATGAGCAGTTCTTC	CASSLGPLLPSSYNEQFF
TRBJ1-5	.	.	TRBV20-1	TGCAGTGCTAGGGTGGGGTTATATCAGCCCCAGCATTTT	CSARVGLYQPQHF
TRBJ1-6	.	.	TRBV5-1	TGCGCCAGCAGCCGGGTCGCCGGGACCTATAATTCACCCCTCCACTTT	CASSRVAGTYNSPLHF
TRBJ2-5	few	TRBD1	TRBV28	TGTGCCAGCAGTCCTGGGGATTTCCGGGACAGGGGGTACCAAGAGACCCAGTACTTC	CASSPGDFRDRGYQETQYF
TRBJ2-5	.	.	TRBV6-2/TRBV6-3	TGTGCCACCACCCCGTTGGCAGAAGAGACCCAGTACTTC	CATTPLAEETQYF
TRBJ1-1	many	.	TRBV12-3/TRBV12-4	TGTGCCAGCCGAGTTATGGACACTGAAGCTTTCTTT	CASRVMDTEAFF
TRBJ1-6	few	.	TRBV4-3	TGCGCCAGCAGCCAAGATCCCGCGGACCTCCTCCGATCACCCCTCCACTTT	CASSQDPADLLRSPLHF
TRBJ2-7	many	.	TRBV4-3	TGCGCCAGCAGCATGCAAAAAGGGGGGCGCGAGCAGTACTTC	CASSMQKGGREQYF
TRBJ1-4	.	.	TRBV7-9	TGTGCCAGCAGCCACTGGGGTACCAATGAAAAACTGTTTTTT	CASSHWGTNEKLFF
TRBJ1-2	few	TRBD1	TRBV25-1	TGTGCCAGCATGGACAGGACGGACGGCTACACCTTC	CASMDRTDGYTF
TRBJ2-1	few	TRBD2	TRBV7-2	TGTGCCAGCAGCTCGTACACTAGCAGCGGGGGCCCTCCGTTCTTC	CASSSYTSSGGPPFF
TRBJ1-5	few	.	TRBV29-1	TGCAGCGTTGCCCAGGGCTTGGGGAATCAGCCCCAGCATTTT	CSVAQGLGNQPQHF
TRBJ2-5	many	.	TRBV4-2	TGTGCCAGCAGCCAAGGGGGGACGGAAGAGACCCAGTACTTC	CASSQGGTEETQYF